This T cell receptor beta chain was sequenced in a study of breast tumors, draining lymph nodes, adjacent tissues (dated by TCRdb to the mid-2010s). Background on the whole study: In breast cancer patients, the study compared the TCR beta repertoires of tumor, adjacent nontumor tissue and axillary lymph nodes. The study was designed to assess the relationships and possible T-cell exchange between tumor, surrounding tissue and draining lymph node repertoires in human breast cancer. Beyond this particular receptor, the publication reports: Rather than being directly demonstrated, the conclusion that tumor T cells originate in lymph nodes was presented as consistent with a hypothesis. Tumor T-cell repertoires showed less diversity than lymph node repertoires and more diversity than nontumor tissue repertoires, and tumor T-cell repertoires showed preferential V and J gene usage. Tumor and nontumor tissue repertoires were found to be significantly more similar in luminal-like than in basal-like breast cancer. A scenario in which most tumor T cells derive from the lymph node and then expand within tumor tissue was judged to be consistent with the data.

In the case of this clonotype: The antigen it binds to is not known. The sample holds no much larger clone one base away, and base qualities are not on file.

The instrument was an Illumina HiSeq 2000. TCR beta chain libraries were generated by multiplex PCR amplification. High-throughput sequencing was used to analyze the amplified TCR beta chain products. The public reads were quality trimmed at Q25 with fastp and then assembled into clones with MiXCR by TCRdb, keeping productive beta chains. Rows with a matching CDR3 protein are joined into one entry that keeps the most common DNA and genes. Present in this sample are 200,000 to 250,000 distinct CDR3 sequences, under 35% of which were seen just once. The ten most abundant clones make up 3% to 4% of the sample. Lymph node samples came from the axillary draining lymph nodes of breast cancer patients. From cysteine to phenylalanine, the CDR3 is 17 amino acids long. Only the CDR3 DNA is retained, 51 bases long and in frame from the first base. V is trimmed back by 9 bases and J by 0 bases, and the junction contains 7 bases that no gene match accounts for. Per the germline V gene, MNHEY is the CDR1 and SVGAGI is the CDR2.

Sequenced: axillary lymph node tissue. This sequence uses TRBV6-5 and TRBJ2-6; 11 central bases correspond to TRBD2. The TCR sequence derives from a female donor with breast cancer. Some clones in this sample may be carry-over from other donors' samples. CDR3 region: CARRLAGPSSGANVLTF. The DNA reads TGTGCCAGAAGACTAGCGGGACCCTCCTCTGGGGCCAACGTCCTGACTTTC.